The clone carrying this T cell receptor beta chain was seen more than once but under ten times. The sample is drawn from a study of blood T cell repertoires in COVID-19. Turning to the study itself: The United States, Italy and Spain supplied acute and convalescent COVID-19 samples. Sample material is recorded as cDNA or gDNA derived from T cells, B-cell-depleted T cells, or PBMCs.

The V end was cut by 4 bases, the J end by 0 bases, with 21 bases between. The CDR3 extends over 18 amino acids. Germline CDR1 is MGHRA and CDR2 is YSYEKL. Authors' methods: Quantification of nucleated cells was approximated via reference gene primer amplification. The table came from immunoSEQ multiplex PCR; TCRdb's copy has only in-frame clones and leaves some out. D and trimming were read from the DNA, whereas the V and J calls and clone size are those reported in that table. The top ten clones hold roughly 2.9% of a sample with 110,000 to 150,000 clones, about 89% of them seen once. This TCR was sampled from a man in his sixties with active or convalescent COVID-19. The sample was peripheral blood. The chain has TRBV4-1 and TRBJ2-5; TRBD2 is a possible D gene (6 bases). In DNA, the CDR3 is TGCGCCAGCAGCCCTCGATTATGGCGCGGGGCATACCAAGAGACCCAGTACTTC. It yields the protein CASSPRLWRGAYQETQYF.